The entry below gives a single T cell receptor beta chain sequence along with its context. This entry belongs to a study of T cell responses to AZD1222 COVID-19 vaccine. Clones were read by immunoSEQ multiplex PCR, and TCRdb kept only the in-frame ones, dropping some. The table shows about 200,000 clones, with about 95% occurring only once. This CDR3 has 16 amino acids. Looked up from germline, CDR1 is SGHRS and CDR2 is YFSETQ. V shed 0 bases and J shed 2 bases, with 12 bases lying between them. Sequenced here: peripheral blood, sampled 28 days after the second dose of the MenACWY control vaccine. The chain employs TRBV5-1 and TRBJ1-3, with D tentatively TRBD1 (5 bases). The TCR originated in an adult who received the MenACWY meningococcal vaccine as a control. CDR3 coding DNA: TGCGCCAGCAGCTTGGCCACAGGAGGTGCTGGAAACACCATATATTTT. This codes for CASSLATGGAGNTIYF.